The next 16 T cell receptor beta chains were all read from a single sample in a study of Graves' ophthalmopathy and Graves' hyperthyroidism. The TCR beta CDR3 regions underwent amplification from RNA transcripts. After a first-round RT-PCR with HTBI primers, a second-round multiplex PCR was run. TCRdb itself ran the multiplex PCR reads through MiXCR, one entry per CDR3 protein. This table holds more than 40,000 distinct CDR3 sequences, 50% found once. The sequencing sample was made of peripheral blood. The receptors were gathered from an adult man with Graves' ophthalmopathy.

This clonotype came up many times. J is TRBJ1-1 and V is TRBV7-2; 7 bases align to TRBD1. After removal of 2 bases from V and 4 bases from J, the junction contained 7 bases not matched to a gene. The CDR3 spans 15 residues. Germline CDR1 SGHTA, CDR2 FQGNSA. CDR3 DNA sequence: TGTGCCAGCAGCTTATATAAGGGGGCGAGCACTGAAGCTTTCTTT. This gives the protein CASSLYKGASTEAFF.

This clonotype is medium-sized by share. The rearrangement links TRBV20-1 to TRBJ1-1; D is unclear. Trimming removed 7 bases at V and 6 bases at J, with 12 bases between. The CDR3 has 11 amino acids. Germline lookup yields CDR1 DFQATT and CDR2 SNEGSKA (reference sequence). The CDR3 DNA reads TGCAGTGTAGGCATTTGGGCTGAAGCTTTCTTT. Its translation: CSVGIWAEAFF.

The J gene is TRBJ2-5, the V gene TRBV24-1; TRBD1 aligns across 9 bases. Unmatched junction bases numbered 4, after V lost 4 bases and J lost 5 bases. The CDR3 runs 14 residues. Germline V CDR1 and CDR2: KGHDR, SFDVKD. The CDR3 DNA reads TGTGCCACCAGTGAGGGGACAGGGTGGGAGACCCAGTACTTC. This translates into CATSEGTGWETQYF.

The CDR3 spells CASSLRAKDSPLHF. The CDR3 coding sequence is TGTGCCAGTAGCCTTCGAGCGAAAGATTCACCCCTCCACTTT. The gene calls are TRBV5-5 and TRBJ1-6; D unclear. The CDR3 is 14 residues long. V was clipped by 8 bases and J by 8 bases, with 17 bases between them. Germline V gives CDR1 SGHKS, CDR2 YYEKEE (reference sequence).

The chain links TRBV4-1 to TRBJ1-1; no clear D gene. The CDR3 spans 13 residues. With 4 bases removed from V and 1 base from J, the gap between germline ends came to 7 bases. The V gene's germline CDR1 is MGHRA and CDR2 YSYEKL. The CDR3: CASSPTENTEAFF. The CDR3 DNA sequence: TGCGCCAGCAGCCCTACAGAGAACACTGAAGCTTTCTTT.

The chain employs TRBV7-3 and TRBJ2-1; D may be TRBD1 or TRBD2 (7 bases each). From germline, CDR1 is SGHTA and CDR2 FQGTGA. Trimming left V 5 bases short and J 9 bases short, with 14 bases between. The CDR3 is made up of 13 amino acids. CDR3: CASSLDREGEQFF. The CDR3 coding sequence is TGTGCCAGCAGCCTAGACAGGGAGGGTGAGCAGTTCTTC.

This clonotype came up many times. The V and J genes are TRBV19 and TRBJ2-2; weak D call: TRBD1 (6 bases). V shed 6 bases and J shed 0 bases, with 11 bases lying between them. The CDR3 is 15 residues long. Germline values: CDR1 LNHDA, CDR2 SQIVND (reference sequence). The CDR3 region has the DNA TGTGCCAGTAGGGGGACAATCGCGAACACCGGGGAGCTGTTTTTT. Protein: CASRGTIANTGELFF.

J is TRBJ2-1 and V is TRBV2; D is uncertain. V shed 7 bases and J shed 4 bases, with 11 bases lying between them. The CDR3 loop spans 13 amino acids. Germline V gene data show CDR1 as SNHLY and CDR2 as FYNNEI. The CDR3 loop is CASKSREYNEQFF. CDR3 DNA: TGTGCCAGCAAAAGCAGAGAGTACAATGAGCAGTTCTTC.

This clonotype occurred many times. The rearrangement links TRBV20-1 to TRBJ1-5, with 8 nucleotides matching TRBD1. With V trimmed by 3 bases and J by 0 bases, 4 bases remained unmatched. The germline V gene has CDR1 DFQATT and CDR2 SNEGSKA (reference sequence). The CDR3 has 15 amino acids. CDR3 sequence: CSASRTGFSNQPQHF. CDR3 sequence (DNA): TGCAGTGCTAGCCGGACAGGGTTTAGCAATCAGCCCCAGCATTTT.

About this clonotype itself: A read error may be the cause here, since a much bigger clone is one base away. V is TRBV6-5 and J is TRBJ2-7; 9 positions agree with TRBD2. Germline lookup yields CDR1 MNHEY and CDR2 SVGAGI. The CDR3 is made up of 17 amino acids. Trimming at V came to 2 bases and at J to 2 bases, leaving 10 bases not matched to a gene. The CDR3 coding sequence is TGTGCCAGCAGTTACACACAACACCCTAGCGGGGCCTACGAGCAGTACTTC. Its translation: CASSYTQHPSGAYEQYF.

This clonotype was observed a handful of times. The chain couples TRBV14 to TRBJ1-5; no firm D call. The germline V gene encodes CDR1 SGHDN and CDR2 FVKESK. The CDR3 extends over 13 amino acids. Trimming stripped 1 base from V and 0 bases from J, with 1 base between. The CDR3 region has the DNA TGTGCCAGCAGCCAAGGTAGCAATCAGCCCCAGCATTTT. It yields the protein CASSQGSNQPQHF.

CDR3 nucleotides: TGTGCCGCTCCGCGGGGGAACATTCAGTACTTC. It is translated as CAAPRGNIQYF. The chain joins TRBV15 to TRBJ2-4; 7 bases agree with TRBD2. Germline-derived CDR1 and CDR2 are LNHNV and YYDKDF (reference sequence). The ends lost 11 bases at V and 7 bases at J; junction bases unmatched: 5. CDR3 length equals 11 residues.

This clonotype was seen repeatedly, ten times or more. The rearrangement uses TRBV15 and TRBJ2-7; 7 positions agree with TRBD2. Germline V gene lookup returns CDR1 LNHNV and CDR2 YYDKDF (reference sequence). This CDR3 is built from 14 residues. V shed 7 bases, J shed 2 bases, and the junction held 8 bases outside the gene matches. The CDR3 sequence: CATNVGGGAYEQYF. CDR3 sequence (DNA): TGTGCCACCAACGTGGGTGGGGGGGCCTACGAGCAGTACTTC.

This clonotype came up many times. The chain links TRBV5-8 to TRBJ2-5; the D gene is possibly TRBD2 (6 bases). This CDR3 region has 14 residues. V lost 0 bases, J lost 1 base, and 7 bases lay in between. Germline lookup yields CDR1 SGHTS and CDR2 YDEGEE. The CDR3 region has the DNA TGTGCCAGCAGCTTGGCGGGGGTCCAAGAGACCCAGTACTTC. It translates to CASSLAGVQETQYF.

There are many counts of this clonotype. V gene TRBV5-1 combines with J gene TRBJ2-7, with D tentatively TRBD2 (5 bases). CDR1 is SGHRS and CDR2 is YFSETQ in the germline V gene. The CDR3 sequence is 15 residues long. The V end lost 3 bases, the J end lost 3 bases, and 16 bases lay between the germline ends. This CDR3 is CASSSAESGIYEQYF. The CDR3, as DNA: TGCGCCAGCAGCTCCGCTGAATCGGGGATCTACGAGCAGTACTTC.

The rearrangement joins TRBV7-2 to TRBJ2-7; TRBD1 agrees at 10 bases. V dropped 4 bases and J dropped 4; count of bases not matched to a gene: 7. The CDR3 is made up of 15 amino acids. Germline V lookup: CDR1 SGHTA, CDR2 FQGNSA. CDR3 bases: TGTGCCAGCAGCTCCCGGACAGGGGGGAAATACGAGCAGTACTTC. Translation: CASSSRTGGKYEQYF.